The source of this T cell receptor beta chain is a study of blood T cell repertoires in COVID-19. Study summary: Samples taken during acute and convalescent COVID-19 were collected in the United States, Italy and Spain. PBMCs, B-cell-depleted T cells, or T cells provided the cDNA or gDNA that made up the material.

Participants' reported clinical history set cohort assignment. Recovered participants had two consecutive negative NP/OP PCR tests, healthcare professional clearance, or symptom resolution. Repertoires were generated with immunoSEQ multiplex PCR, while TCRdb's copy carries only in-frame clones and drops some. The sample has 300,000 to 450,000 clones, 85% to 90% seen once. The CDR3 consists of 14 residues. Germline CDR1 SGHAT, CDR2 FQNNGV. The ends were cut back, 4 bases at V and 8 bases at J, with 12 bases in the middle. The sequence came from a woman younger than 30 who had recovered from COVID-19. The sample taken for sequencing was PBMCs or T cells enriched from blood (not recorded which). The chain recombines TRBV11-2 with TRBJ1-6; D is possibly TRBD1 (6 bases). CDR3 region: CASSSGTRDSPLHF. The CDR3 bases are TGTGCCAGCAGCTCCGGGACAAGAGATTCACCCCTCCACTTT. Full variable domain (outside the CDR3, taken from reference TRBV11-2 and TRBJ1-6): EAGVAQSPRYKIIEKRQSVAFWCNPISGHATLYWYQQILGQGPKLLIQFQNNGVVDDSQLPKDRFSAERLKGVDSTLKIQPAKLEDSAVYLCASSSGTRDSPLHFGNGTRLTVT.